The entry below describes one TCR beta chain. TCRdb used MiXCR to reprocess the reads, holding one entry per CDR3 protein. This sample has about 600,000 distinct CDR3 sequences, with 20% to 25% found just once. These data belong to a study of T cell repertoires in cytomegalovirus infection. The overall study: Indications of both CMV infection and matching HLA type were provided by public TCR beta signatures.

Sample: CD8+ T cells from PBMCs. This receptor was taken from a human donor in good health (CMV status not recorded). Some clones in this sample may be carry-over from other donors' samples.

The CDR3 loop reads CASNTGSGLFF. CDR3 coding DNA: TGTGCCAGCAACACAGGGAGTGGACTGTTTTTT. The rearrangement joins TRBV6-6 to TRBJ1-4; tentative D call: TRBD1 (6 bases). Germline V gene sequence: CDR1 MNHNY, CDR2 SVGAGI (reference sequence). The CDR3 extends over 11 amino acids. The V end was cut by 7 bases, the J end by 13 bases, with 13 bases between.